This T cell receptor (beta chain) was profiled in a study of blood T cell repertoires in COVID-19 (dated by TCRdb to between 2020 and 2021). As for the study more broadly: Samples covering the acute and convalescent phases of COVID-19 were provided by collaborators in the United States, Italy and Spain. The material from the prospective study consisted of cDNA or gDNA derived from T cells, B-cell-depleted T cells, or PBMCs. Deeply sampled blood TCRbeta repertoires from subjects exposed to, actively infected with, or recovered from COVID-19 were included in the dataset. The repertoires were released in a freely available public database meant as a resource for research on the immune response to SARS-CoV-2. Samples came from the ongoing ImmuneRACE study (first 160 participants) plus 1,254 subjects from 6 global collaborators. A de-identified subject ID, COVID-19 status, age in years and sex were almost always included in the sample metadata. Where available, HLA class I and class II types were obtained from metadata supplied by the sample provider rather than from assay-based typing. The paper as a whole reports these results and caveats: The quantity of clinical and demographic metadata differed by source and by participant and was supplied without curation.

One collaborating source in Seattle enrolled patients during active infection and followed them longitudinally through the course of disease. Whole blood was collected in K2EDTA tubes by collaborating institutions according to the institutions' own protocols. For TCRbeta analysis, collaborator samples were shipped as frozen whole blood, as isolated PBMCs, or as DNA extracted from either sample type. Concerning this clone: There is no known antigen for this receptor. Base qualities are not recorded, but no much larger clone differs from it by a single base.

TCRbeta CDR3 regions were amplified from genomic DNA by means of the immunoSEQ Assay, a bias-controlled multiplex PCR. In the authors' own workflow: The number of nucleated cells in each sample was estimated from the amplification of reference gene primers within the assay. Sequence reads were collapsed and filtered to measure the absolute abundance of every unique TCRbeta CDR3 rearrangement. For each sample, productive Simpson clonality was calculated by taking the square root of Simpson's diversity index across productive rearrangements. Not all clones reach the TCRdb copy of this immuneACCESS table, which keeps in-frame sequences only. Checked studies attribute under half of the gap to unresolved V genes and leave the rest unexplained. The V and J calls and the clone size are those of that table, but D and trimming were determined from the DNA. This sample comprises some 180,000 clones, around 81% of them detected only once. The top ten constitute approximately 9.9% of the sample.

V is reduced by 6 bases and J by 0 bases, leaving a spacing of 11 bases between them. The germline V gene (reference sequence) yields MNHEY for CDR1 and SMNVEV for CDR2. The CDR3 runs 14 residues from the cysteine to the phenylalanine. Solely the CDR3 DNA is kept, with 42 bases framed from the first base. The sequenced sample consisted of peripheral blood. The sequence came from a woman in her thirties or forties with COVID-19, enrolled during active disease. The chain couples TRBV27 to TRBJ1-2, with no confidently assigned D gene. The CDR3 reads CASSQHGSNYGYTF. The bases read TGTGCCAGCAGCCAACACGGGTCTAACTATGGCTACACCTTC.